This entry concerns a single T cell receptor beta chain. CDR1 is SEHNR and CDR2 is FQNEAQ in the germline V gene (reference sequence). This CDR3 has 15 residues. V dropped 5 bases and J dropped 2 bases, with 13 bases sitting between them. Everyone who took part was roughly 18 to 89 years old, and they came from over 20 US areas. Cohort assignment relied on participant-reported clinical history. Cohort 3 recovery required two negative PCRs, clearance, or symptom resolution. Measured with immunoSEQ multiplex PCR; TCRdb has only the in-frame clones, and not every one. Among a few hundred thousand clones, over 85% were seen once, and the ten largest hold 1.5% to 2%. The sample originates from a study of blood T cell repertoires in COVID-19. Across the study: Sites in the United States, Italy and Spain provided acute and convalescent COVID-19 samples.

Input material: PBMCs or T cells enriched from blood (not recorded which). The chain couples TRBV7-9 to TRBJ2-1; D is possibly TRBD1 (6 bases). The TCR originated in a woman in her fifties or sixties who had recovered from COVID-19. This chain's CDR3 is CASSPPQGPYNEQFF. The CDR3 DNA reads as TGTGCCAGCAGCCCACCACAGGGACCCTACAATGAGCAGTTCTTC.